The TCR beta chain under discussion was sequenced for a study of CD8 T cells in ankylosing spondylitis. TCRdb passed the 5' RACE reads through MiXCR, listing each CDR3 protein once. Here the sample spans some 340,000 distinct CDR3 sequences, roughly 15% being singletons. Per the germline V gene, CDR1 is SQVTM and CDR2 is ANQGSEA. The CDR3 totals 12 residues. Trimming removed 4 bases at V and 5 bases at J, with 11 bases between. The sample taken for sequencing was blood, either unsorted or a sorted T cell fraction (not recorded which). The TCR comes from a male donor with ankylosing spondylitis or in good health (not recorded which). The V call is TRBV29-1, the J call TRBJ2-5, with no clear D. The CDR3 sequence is CSVGGRMETQYF. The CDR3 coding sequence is TGCAGCGTTGGAGGTCGCATGGAGACCCAGTACTTC.